The rows below give T cell receptor beta chains drawn from one sample of a study of T cells expressing NK-cell markers. TCRdb reanalyzed the 5' RACE reads, giving one entry per CDR3 protein sequence and no DNA. The sample has some 390,000 distinct CDR3 sequences; the top ten hold roughly a tenth. Material: blood T cells: a sorted CD56 or NKG2C T cell subset, CD4+ or CD8+ T cells, or bulk PBMC T cells (not recorded which). These receptor sequences come from a woman aged 45-60 years in good health. CDR3s include the opening cysteine and the closing phenylalanine or tryptophan.

v_gene	j_gene	CDR3aa
TRBV6-2/TRBV6-3	TRBJ2-4	CASVGTSGTYTKNIQYF
TRBV30	TRBJ2-7	CAGGYSYEQYF
TRBV11-2	TRBJ2-1	CASSLHRGNLNEQFF
TRBV5-1	TRBJ2-2	CASSLEGLQDGELFF
TRBV10-3	TRBJ2-1	CAITARMGEQFF
TRBV7-8	TRBJ2-5	CASSHRWEETQYF
TRBV29-1	TRBJ1-1	CSGRTGEFEAFF
TRBV5-1	TRBJ2-3	CASSLRDQGTDTQYF
TRBV12-3/TRBV12-4	TRBJ1-2	CASSLDRDGYTF
TRBV29-1	TRBJ2-3	CSFSGLAGVGTDTQYF
TRBV4-1	TRBJ2-5	CASSQGTAQETQYF
TRBV19	TRBJ1-5	CASSQTSQPQHF
TRBV6-1	TRBJ1-2	CASSESGDYGYTF
TRBV5-5	TRBJ2-5	CASSYDPRGPETQYF
TRBV6-2/TRBV6-3	TRBJ2-1	CASSTPVDLLGDNEQFF
TRBV21-1	TRBJ2-7	CASSKGGLTYEQYF
TRBV20-1	TRBJ1-4	CSASDREGKLFF
TRBV5-1	TRBJ2-3	CASSRQPDVDTQYF
TRBV25-1	TRBJ2-1	CASSVDAYNEQFF
TRBV30	TRBJ2-3	CAWNPHGDTQYF
TRBV20-1	TRBJ2-1	CSARDLRERGNEQFF
TRBV11-2	TRBJ2-3	CASSLVVGFTDTQYF
TRBV20-1	TRBJ2-3	CSATRGLAGGEDTQYF
TRBV7-9	TRBJ2-1	CASSELAVYYNEQFF
TRBV12-3/TRBV12-4	TRBJ1-1	CASSLIPRGDTEAFF
TRBV21-1	TRBJ1-5	CASSKGVSDNQPQHF
TRBV9	TRBJ2-7	CASSVSSTYEQYF
TRBV12-3/TRBV12-4	TRBJ2-5	CASSLTRIQETQYF
TRBV10-3	TRBJ2-7	CAITNSRGAYEQYF
TRBV4-1	TRBJ2-1	CASSRTSGGIGGEQFF
TRBV2	TRBJ2-1	CASTGFQGSYNEQFF
TRBV6-6	TRBJ2-1	CASSYSGWLWQFF
TRBV5-1	TRBJ2-4	CASSLGGARAKNIQYF